Below are 25 T cell receptor beta chains sequenced from a single sample in a study of blood T cell repertoires in COVID-19. Generated by immunoSEQ multiplex PCR, the TCRdb table keeps only in-frame clones and is missing some. Among about 120,000 clones, around 83% were seen once, and the ten largest hold roughly 7.7%. Sequences were obtained from peripheral blood. The receptors stem from a man between 65 and 79 years old with acute or convalescent COVID-19.

The rearrangement joins TRBV2 to TRBJ2-3, with 9 bases lining up with TRBD1. The CDR3 totals 15 residues. V shed 4 bases and J 1 base; nucleotides not matched to a gene: 3. Germline V gene data show CDR1 as SNHLY and CDR2 as FYNNEI. The CDR3 protein is CASSVRTGGTDTQYF. Written as DNA, the CDR3 is TGTGCCAGCAGTGTCCGGACAGGGGGCACAGATACGCAGTATTTT. The full variable domain, its missing parts supplied by reference TRBV2 and TRBJ2-3, is EPEVTQTPSHQVTQMGQEVILRCVPISNHLYFYWYRQILGQKVEFLVSFYNNEISEKSEIFDDQFSVERPDGSNFTLKIRSTKLEDSAMYFCASSVRTGGTDTQYFGPGTRLTVL.

V is TRBV3-1 (or the pseudogene TRBV3-2) and J is TRBJ2-7; TRBD1 is a possible D gene (5 bases). This CDR3 contains 14 residues. With 5 bases removed from V and 2 bases from J, the gap between germline ends came to 13 bases. The germline CDR1 and CDR2 sequences are LGHDT and YNNKEL (reference sequence). The CDR3 nucleotides read TGTGCCAGCAGCTTAATGGGGCAGACCTACGAGCAGTACTTC. Its protein is CASSLMGQTYEQYF.

The genes are TRBV27 and TRBJ1-6, with TRBD1 identical over 10 bases. V lost 5 bases to trimming and J lost 7 bases; unmatched junction nucleotides: 20. Germline V CDR1 and CDR2: MNHEY, SMNVEV (reference sequence). This CDR3 region has 20 residues. CDR3 region: CASSLLKPYRDRGSNSPLHF. The CDR3 DNA reads as TGTGCCAGCAGTCTGTTAAAGCCCTACCGGGACAGGGGATCGAATTCACCCCTCCACTTT.

This clone occurred a few times. The V and J genes are TRBV19 and TRBJ1-5; no reliable D call. The CDR3 consists of 14 residues. The V end lost 4 bases, the J end lost 4 bases, and 11 bases lay between the germline ends. Germline values: CDR1 LNHDA, CDR2 SQIVND (reference sequence). The CDR3 reads CASSSGSRNQPQHF. The CDR3 bases are TGTGCCAGTAGTAGCGGCAGCCGGAATCAGCCCCAGCATTTT.

The V and J genes are TRBV28 and TRBJ2-7, with D uncertain. The germline V gene has CDR1 MDHEN and CDR2 SYDVKM. Deletions cut 5 bases from V and 3 bases from J, with 11 bases between. The CDR3 consists of 13 residues. DNA of the CDR3: TGTGCCAGCAGTCTTAAACAGCTCTACGAGCAGTACTTC. This codes for CASSLKQLYEQYF.

The chain recombines TRBV6-5 with TRBJ1-3; 9 bases line up with TRBD1. Trimming at V came to 5 bases and at J to 2 bases, leaving 4 bases not matched to a gene. This CDR3 is 15 amino acids long. Germline-derived CDR1 and CDR2 are MNHEY and SVGAGI. CDR3 coding DNA: TGTGCCAGCAGTATCGACAGGGGGACTGGAAACACCATATATTTT. Protein product: CASSIDRGTGNTIYF.

The genes are TRBV30 and TRBJ1-2, with 11 nucleotides matching TRBD1. The junction had 10 bases not matched to a gene; V was cut back by 0 bases and J by 10 bases. CDR3 length: 15 residues. Germline V CDR1 and CDR2: GTSNPN, SVGIG (reference sequence). The CDR3 DNA follows: TGTGCCTGGAGTGTACCCGAGGGACAGGGGGTTGCCTACACCTTC. This encodes CAWSVPEGQGVAYTF.

The chain employs TRBV5-5 and TRBJ1-1; D is possibly TRBD1 (6 bases). Germline V gene lookup returns CDR1 SGHKS and CDR2 YYEKEE (reference sequence). V shed 6 bases and J shed 7 bases, with 13 bases lying between them. The CDR3 has 12 amino acids. CDR3 region: CASTITGIEAFF. The CDR3 DNA is TGTGCCAGCACCATAACAGGGATTGAAGCTTTCTTT.

There are a few counts of this clone. CDR3 nucleotide sequence: TGCAGCGTTGATTCTACCGGGACTAGGTTAGTGCAGTTCTTC. It specifies CSVDSTGTRLVQFF. The V gene is TRBV29-1, the J gene TRBJ2-1; 8 bases line up with TRBD2. Germline assignment: CDR1 SQVTM and CDR2 ANQGSEA. This CDR3 has 14 residues. V was clipped by 3 bases and J by 12 bases; unmatched bases: 13.

The chain has TRBV7-9 and TRBJ2-1; 15 bases are a match to TRBD2. With V trimmed by 5 bases and J by 8 bases, 10 bases remained unmatched. Germline loops: CDR1 SEHNR, CDR2 FQNEAQ (reference sequence). This CDR3 spans 17 amino acids. The CDR3 nucleotides are TGTGCCAGCAGCCCCCGCGGACTAGCGGGAGGGCCCGATGAGCAGTTCTTC. Its translation: CASSPRGLAGGPDEQFF.

This clone showed up just once. The genes are TRBV7-3 and TRBJ2-1, with 7 positions matching TRBD2. Germline CDR1 SGHTA, CDR2 FQGTGA. V shed 1 base, J shed 2 bases, and the junction held 2 bases outside the gene matches. CDR3 length: 15 amino acids. The CDR3 coding sequence is TGTGCCAGCAGCTTAAGCGGGGGACCCTACAATGAGCAGTTCTTC. The encoded protein is CASSLSGGPYNEQFF.

The chain carries TRBV12-5 and TRBJ2-5; the D is unclear. This CDR3 comprises 10 residues. Germline CDR1 and CDR2: LGHNT and FRNRAP. Trimming took 7 bases from V and 4 from J, leaving 4 bases between them. CDR3 coding DNA: TGTGCTAGTGCCGGAGAGACCCAGTACTTC. Protein: CASAGETQYF.

The genes are TRBV28 and TRBJ2-1; D is ambiguous. The V gene lost 2 bases and the J gene lost 6 bases, with 8 bases spanning the gap. This CDR3 region has 13 residues. Germline CDR1 and CDR2: MDHEN and SYDVKM. CDR3 bases: TGTGCCAGCAGTTTAGCGGAACCCAATGAGCAGTTCTTC. Its protein is CASSLAEPNEQFF. Drawing the rest from reference TRBV28 and TRBJ2-1, the complete variable domain is DVKVTQSSRYLVKRTGEKVFLECVQDMDHENMFWYRQDPGLGLRLIYFSYDVKMKEKGDIPEGYSVSREKKERFSLILESASTNQTSMYLCASSLAEPNEQFFGPGTRLTVL.

The V gene is TRBV24-1, the J gene TRBJ2-1, with TRBD1 as a possible D gene (5 bases). This CDR3 has 13 residues. Germline values: CDR1 KGHDR, CDR2 SFDVKD. Deletions cut 9 bases from V and 4 bases from J, with 12 bases between. This chain's CDR3 is CATGQGNYNEQFF. Written as DNA, the CDR3 is TGTGCCACCGGCCAGGGAAATTACAATGAGCAGTTCTTC.

The chain couples TRBV7-2 to TRBJ2-3; TRBD2 is a possible D gene (6 bases). This CDR3 region has 14 residues. CDR1 SGHTA and CDR2 FQGNSA come from the germline V gene. V lost 4 bases to trimming and J lost 6 bases, with 14 bases between them. CDR3 protein: CASSYRDSSDTQYF. Written as DNA, the CDR3 is TGTGCCAGCAGCTACCGGGACTCCTCGGATACGCAGTATTTT.

In its sample, this clone was seen a few times. This rearrangement joins TRBV6-5 to TRBJ1-1; TRBD1 aligns across 7 bases. Germline-derived CDR1 and CDR2 are MNHEY and SVGAGI. The J segment lost 6 bases and the V segment lost 0 bases, leaving 7 bases of the junction unmatched. This CDR3 region has 15 residues. The chain's CDR3 is CASSYSGRGDAEAFF. The DNA for the CDR3 is TGTGCCAGCAGTTACTCGGGCAGGGGGGACGCTGAAGCTTTCTTT.

This clone was counted at least ten times. The rearrangement joins TRBV7-2 to TRBJ1-3, with D tentatively TRBD1 (5 bases). This CDR3 is built from 17 residues. Germline CDR1 is SGHTA and CDR2 is FQGNSA. V was trimmed by 3 bases and J by 0 bases, leaving 15 bases between them. CDR3 in amino acids: CASSFSSTGISGNTIYF. The CDR3 coding sequence is TGTGCCAGCAGCTTTTCCTCCACAGGTATCTCTGGAAACACCATATATTTT.

This chain links TRBV5-6 with TRBJ2-7; tentatively, D is TRBD1 (6 bases). V dropped 3 bases and J dropped 0 bases, with 13 bases sitting between them. The germline CDR1 and CDR2 sequences are SGHDT and YYEEEE. The length of the CDR3 is 15 residues. The CDR3 reads CASSSYRENSYEQYF. CDR3 in DNA: TGTGCCAGCAGCTCTTACAGGGAAAACTCCTACGAGCAGTACTTC.

This clone was observed once. The chain recombines TRBV19 with TRBJ1-1, with D possibly matching TRBD1 (5 bases). From germline, CDR1 is LNHDA and CDR2 SQIVND (reference sequence). Between the trimmed V and J ends, which lost 0 bases and 0 bases, there was a span of 8 bases. This CDR3 spans 15 amino acids. DNA of the CDR3: TGTGCCAGTAGTATAGATCGGGGGATGAACACTGAAGCTTTCTTT. Amino acid sequence: CASSIDRGMNTEAFF. The variable domain in full, completed from reference TRBV19 and TRBJ1-1, reads DGGITQSPKYLFRKEGQNVTLSCEQNLNHDAMYWYRQDPGQGLRLIYYSQIVNDFQKGDIAEGYSVSREKKESFPLTVTSAQKNPTAFYLCASSIDRGMNTEAFFGQGTRLTVV.

The rearrangement uses TRBV6-6 and TRBJ1-1; no firm D call. Trimming stripped 0 bases from V and 7 bases from J, with 6 bases between. Germline CDR1 MNHNY, CDR2 SVGAGI (reference sequence). The CDR3 consists of 12 residues. CDR3 DNA: TGTGCCAGCAGTTACTCGAACGGTGAAGCTTTCTTT. Protein product: CASSYSNGEAFF.

The chain has TRBV10-3 and TRBJ1-1; perhaps TRBD1 as D (5 bases). CDR1 and CDR2 (germline): ENHRY, SYGVKD. V was trimmed by 5 bases and J by 0 bases, leaving 10 bases between them. This CDR3 comprises 14 residues. The DNA of the CDR3 is TGTGCCATCAGTCTGGGAGGGGTGAACACTGAAGCTTTCTTT. Translating it yields CAISLGGVNTEAFF.

The chain has TRBV7-9 and TRBJ2-7; weak D call: TRBD2 (6 bases). V was clipped by 3 bases and J by 0 bases, with 15 bases between them. This CDR3 spans 16 amino acids. Looked up from germline, CDR1 is SEHNR and CDR2 is FQNEAQ (reference sequence). This chain's CDR3 is CASSFDGGAFSYEQYF. Here the CDR3 DNA reads TGTGCCAGCAGCTTCGACGGCGGGGCGTTCTCCTACGAGCAGTACTTC.

The V call is TRBV5-1, the J call TRBJ1-4, with a weak D call TRBD1 (5 bases). The ends were cut back, 3 bases at V and 5 bases at J, with 23 bases in the middle. The germline V gene encodes CDR1 SGHRS and CDR2 YFSETQ. The CDR3 length is 18 residues. The CDR3 nucleotides read TGCGCCAGCAGCTCCGACCGACATTCCTTCCGGGGGAATGAAAAACTGTTTTTT. Amino acids: CASSSDRHSFRGNEKLFF.

The chain joins TRBV20-1 to TRBJ1-2, with D unresolved. The CDR3 has 11 amino acids. The germline V gene encodes CDR1 DFQATT and CDR2 SNEGSKA (reference sequence). V lost 6 bases, J lost 3 bases, and 8 bases lay in between. For the CDR3, the DNA is TGCAGTGCCACCTCGGACTATGGCTACACCTTC. Amino acids: CSATSDYGYTF.

This clone was counted a few times. The chain combines TRBV6-5 with TRBJ1-2; 7 bases are shared with TRBD1. V gave up 2 bases and J gave up 0 bases; unmatched junction bases: 3. Germline lookup yields CDR1 MNHEY and CDR2 SVGAGI. The CDR3 loop spans 15 amino acids. The CDR3 sequence: CASSYRQGANYGYTF. In DNA form, the CDR3 reads TGTGCCAGCAGTTACAGACAGGGTGCTAACTATGGCTACACCTTC.